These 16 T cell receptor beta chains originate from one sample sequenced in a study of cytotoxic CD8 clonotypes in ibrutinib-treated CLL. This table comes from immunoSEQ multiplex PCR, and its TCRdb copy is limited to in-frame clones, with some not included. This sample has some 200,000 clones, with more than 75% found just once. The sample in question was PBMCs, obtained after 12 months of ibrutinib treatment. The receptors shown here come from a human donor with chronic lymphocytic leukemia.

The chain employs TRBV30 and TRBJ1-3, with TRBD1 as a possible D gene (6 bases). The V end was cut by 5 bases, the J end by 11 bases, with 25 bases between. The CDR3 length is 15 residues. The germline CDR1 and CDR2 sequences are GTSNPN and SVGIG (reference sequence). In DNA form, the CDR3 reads TGTGCCTGGGGACAGTATAGCACTCCCAGGAAGGCCATATATTTT. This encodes CAWGQYSTPRKAIYF.

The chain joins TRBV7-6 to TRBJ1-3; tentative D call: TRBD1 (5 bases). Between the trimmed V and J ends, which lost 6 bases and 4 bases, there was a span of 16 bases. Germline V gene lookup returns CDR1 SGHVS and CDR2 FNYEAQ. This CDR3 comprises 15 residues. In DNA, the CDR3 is TGTGCCAGCAGGGACTTCAGGGAGACAGGAAACACCATATATTTT. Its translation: CASRDFRETGNTIYF.

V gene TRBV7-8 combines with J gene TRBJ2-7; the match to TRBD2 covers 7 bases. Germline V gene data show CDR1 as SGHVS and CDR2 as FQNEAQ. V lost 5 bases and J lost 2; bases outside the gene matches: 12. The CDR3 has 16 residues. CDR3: CASSPAGAGMTYEQYF. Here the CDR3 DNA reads TGTGCCAGCAGCCCTGCCGGAGCGGGGATGACCTACGAGCAGTACTTC.

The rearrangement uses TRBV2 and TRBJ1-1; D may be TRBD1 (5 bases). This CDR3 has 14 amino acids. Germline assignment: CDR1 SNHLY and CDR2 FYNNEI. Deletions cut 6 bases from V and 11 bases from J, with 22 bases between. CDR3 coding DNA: TGTGCCAGCAGCCCAGACCCCGGATCAGGGAGGGCTTTCTTT. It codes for CASSPDPGSGRAFF. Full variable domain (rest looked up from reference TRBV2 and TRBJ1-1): EPEVTQTPSHQVTQMGQEVILRCVPISNHLYFYWYRQILGQKVEFLVSFYNNEISEKSEIFDDQFSVERPDGSNFTLKIRSTKLEDSAMYFCASSPDPGSGRAFFGQGTRLTVV.

The CDR3 here is CASSPGAGGDADTQYF. The CDR3 DNA reads as TGTGCCAGCAGCCCCGGCGCGGGGGGGGACGCAGATACGCAGTATTTT. The chain is built from TRBV7-9 and TRBJ2-3; 9 positions agree with TRBD2. Trimming took 5 bases from V and 4 from J; bases not matched to a gene: 10. CDR1 and CDR2 from the germline V gene are SEHNR and FQNEAQ (reference sequence). This CDR3 is built from 16 residues.

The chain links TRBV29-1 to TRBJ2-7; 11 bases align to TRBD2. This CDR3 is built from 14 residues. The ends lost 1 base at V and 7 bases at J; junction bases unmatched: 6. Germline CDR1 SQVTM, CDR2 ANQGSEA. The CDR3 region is CSVEGTSGLGEQYF. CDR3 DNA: TGCAGCGTTGAAGGGACTAGCGGGCTTGGGGAGCAGTACTTC.

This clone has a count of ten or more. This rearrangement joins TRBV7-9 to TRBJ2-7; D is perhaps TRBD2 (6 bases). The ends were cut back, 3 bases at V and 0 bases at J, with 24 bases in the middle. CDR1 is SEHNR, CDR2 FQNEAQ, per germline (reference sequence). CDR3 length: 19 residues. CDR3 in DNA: TGTGCCAGCAGCTTCGGGCGCGGGATTAACCCTACCATCTCCTACGAGCAGTACTTC. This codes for CASSFGRGINPTISYEQYF. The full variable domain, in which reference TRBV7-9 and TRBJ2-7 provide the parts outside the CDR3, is DTGVSQNPRHKITKRGQNVTFRCDPISEHNRLYWYRQTLGQGPEFLTYFQNEAQLEKSRLLSDRFSAERPKGSFSTLEIQRTEQGDSAMYLCASSFGRGINPTISYEQYFGPGTRLTVT.

The CDR3 DNA follows: TGTGCCAGCTCACCAAGGAACAGTGGGAATGAAAAACTGTTTTTT. Translating it yields CASSPRNSGNEKLFF. V is TRBV18 and J is TRBJ1-4; D not certain. The CDR3 runs 15 residues. V was trimmed by 2 bases and J by 5 bases, leaving 12 bases between them. From germline, CDR1 is KGHSH and CDR2 LQKENI.

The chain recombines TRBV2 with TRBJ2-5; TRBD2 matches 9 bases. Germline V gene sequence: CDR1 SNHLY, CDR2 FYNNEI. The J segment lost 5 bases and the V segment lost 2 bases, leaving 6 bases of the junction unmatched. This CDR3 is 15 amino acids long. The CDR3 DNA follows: TGTGCCAGCAGTGAATTGCGGGGGGGCCTGGAGACCCAGTACTTC. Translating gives CASSELRGGLETQYF.

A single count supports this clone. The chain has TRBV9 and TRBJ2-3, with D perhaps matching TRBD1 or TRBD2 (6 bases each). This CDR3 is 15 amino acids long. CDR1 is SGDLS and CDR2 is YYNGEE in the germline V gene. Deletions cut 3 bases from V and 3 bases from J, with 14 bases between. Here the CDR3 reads CASSGGALITDTQYF. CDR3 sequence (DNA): TGTGCCAGCAGCGGGGGGGCCTTAATAACAGATACGCAGTATTTT. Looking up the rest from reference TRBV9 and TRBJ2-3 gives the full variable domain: DSGVTQTPKHLITATGQRVTLRCSPRSGDLSVYWYQQSLDQGLQFLIQYYNGEERAKGNILERFSAQQFPDLHSELNLSSLELGDSALYFCASSGGALITDTQYFGPGTRLTVL.

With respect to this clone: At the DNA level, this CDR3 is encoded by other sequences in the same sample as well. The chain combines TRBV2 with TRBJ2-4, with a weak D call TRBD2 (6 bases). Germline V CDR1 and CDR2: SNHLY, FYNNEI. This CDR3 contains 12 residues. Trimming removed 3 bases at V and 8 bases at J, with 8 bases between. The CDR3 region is CASSEGGDIQYF. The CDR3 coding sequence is TGTGCCAGCAGTGAGGGCGGGGACATTCAGTACTTC.

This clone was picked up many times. The CDR3 is CASSYAAGTAYEQYF. CDR3 DNA: TGTGCCAGCAGTTACGCGGCAGGGACAGCCTACGAGCAGTACTTC. This chain uses TRBV6-5 with TRBJ2-7, with 7 bases aligning to TRBD1. CDR1 and CDR2 (germline): MNHEY, SVGAGI. The CDR3 consists of 15 residues. V gave up 2 bases and J gave up 2 bases; unmatched junction bases: 6.

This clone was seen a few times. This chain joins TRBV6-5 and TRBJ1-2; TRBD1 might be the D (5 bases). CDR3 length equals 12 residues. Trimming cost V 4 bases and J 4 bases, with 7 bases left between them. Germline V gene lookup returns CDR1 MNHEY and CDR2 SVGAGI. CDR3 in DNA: TGTGCCAGCAGTTCGGGGGTCTATGGCTACACCTTC. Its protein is CASSSGVYGYTF.

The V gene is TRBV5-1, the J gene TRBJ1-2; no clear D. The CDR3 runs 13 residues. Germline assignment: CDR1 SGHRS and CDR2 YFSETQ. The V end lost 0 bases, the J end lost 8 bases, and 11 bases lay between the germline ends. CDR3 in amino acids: CASSLGSASGYTF. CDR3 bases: TGCGCCAGCAGCTTGGGGTCGGCCTCCGGCTACACCTTC. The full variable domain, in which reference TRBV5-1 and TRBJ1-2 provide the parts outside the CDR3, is KAGVTQTPRYLIKTRGQQVTLSCSPISGHRSVSWYQQTPGQGLQFLFEYFSETQRNKGNFPGRFSGRQFSNSRSEMNVSTLELGDSALYLCASSLGSASGYTFGSGTRLTVV.

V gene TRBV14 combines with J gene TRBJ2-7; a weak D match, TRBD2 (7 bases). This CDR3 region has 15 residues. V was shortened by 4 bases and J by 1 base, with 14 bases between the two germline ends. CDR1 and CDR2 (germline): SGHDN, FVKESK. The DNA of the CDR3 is TGTGCCAGCAGCCTGTTCGGGGGGCTTTCCTACGAGCAGTACTTC. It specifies CASSLFGGLSYEQYF.

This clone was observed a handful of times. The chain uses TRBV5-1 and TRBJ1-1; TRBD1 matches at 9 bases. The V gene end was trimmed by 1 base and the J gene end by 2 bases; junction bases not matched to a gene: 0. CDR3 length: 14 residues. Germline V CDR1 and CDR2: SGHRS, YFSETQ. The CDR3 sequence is CASSLTGGNTEAFF. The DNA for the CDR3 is TGCGCCAGCAGCTTGACAGGGGGCAACACTGAAGCTTTCTTT. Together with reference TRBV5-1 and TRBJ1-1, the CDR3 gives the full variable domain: KAGVTQTPRYLIKTRGQQVTLSCSPISGHRSVSWYQQTPGQGLQFLFEYFSETQRNKGNFPGRFSGRQFSNSRSEMNVSTLELGDSALYLCASSLTGGNTEAFFGQGTRLTVV.